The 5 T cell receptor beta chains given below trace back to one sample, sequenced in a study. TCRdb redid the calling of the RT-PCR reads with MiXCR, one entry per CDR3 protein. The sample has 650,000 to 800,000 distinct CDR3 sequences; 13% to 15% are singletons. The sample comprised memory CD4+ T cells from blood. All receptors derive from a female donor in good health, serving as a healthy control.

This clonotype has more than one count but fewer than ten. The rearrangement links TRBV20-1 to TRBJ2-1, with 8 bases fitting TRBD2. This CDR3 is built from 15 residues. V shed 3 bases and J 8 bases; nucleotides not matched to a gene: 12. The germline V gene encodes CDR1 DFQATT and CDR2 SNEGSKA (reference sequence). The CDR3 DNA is TGCAGTGCTAGCGGGGGACTAGGTTCTATATATGAGCAGTTCTTC. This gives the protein CSASGGLGSIYEQFF.

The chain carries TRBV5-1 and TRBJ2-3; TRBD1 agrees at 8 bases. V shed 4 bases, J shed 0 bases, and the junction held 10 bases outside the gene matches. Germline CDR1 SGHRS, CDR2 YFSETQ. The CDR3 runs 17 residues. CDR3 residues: CASSPRGTGGSTDTQYF. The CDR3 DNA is TGCGCCAGCAGCCCCCGGGGGACAGGTGGGAGCACAGATACGCAGTATTTT.

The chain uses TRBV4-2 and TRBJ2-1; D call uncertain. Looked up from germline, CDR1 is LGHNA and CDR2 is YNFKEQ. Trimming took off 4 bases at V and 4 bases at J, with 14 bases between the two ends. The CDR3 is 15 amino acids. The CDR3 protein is CASSPPDNQYNEQFF. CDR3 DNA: TGTGCCAGCAGCCCGCCCGACAACCAATACAATGAGCAGTTCTTC.

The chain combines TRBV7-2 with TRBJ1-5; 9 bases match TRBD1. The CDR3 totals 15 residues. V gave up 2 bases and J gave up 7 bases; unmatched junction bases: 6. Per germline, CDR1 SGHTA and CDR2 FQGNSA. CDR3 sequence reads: CASSLSGTGLQPQHF. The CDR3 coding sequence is TGTGCCAGCAGCTTATCGGGGACAGGGCTCCAGCCCCAGCATTTT.

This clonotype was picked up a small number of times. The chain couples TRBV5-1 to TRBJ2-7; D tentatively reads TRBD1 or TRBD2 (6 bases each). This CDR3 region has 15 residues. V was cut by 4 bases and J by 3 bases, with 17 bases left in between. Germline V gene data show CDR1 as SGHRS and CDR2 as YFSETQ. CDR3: CASSPGDSTDYEQYF. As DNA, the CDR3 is TGCGCCAGCAGCCCAGGGGACTCCACAGACTACGAGCAGTACTTC. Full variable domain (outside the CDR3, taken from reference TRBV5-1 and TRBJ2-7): KAGVTQTPRYLIKTRGQQVTLSCSPISGHRSVSWYQQTPGQGLQFLFEYFSETQRNKGNFPGRFSGRQFSNSRSEMNVSTLELGDSALYLCASSPGDSTDYEQYFGPGTRLTVT.